This T cell receptor beta chain stems from a study of post-analysis software for immune sequencing data. Whole-study context: Courses of disease covered relapsing-remitting, secondary progressive and progressive-relapsing multiple sclerosis.

Study-wide findings and caveats: F measure clustering grouped samples strongly by preparation batch. The study found significantly lower normalized Chao1 diversity in multiple sclerosis patients than in controls. Relative to controls, patients had a few TRBV segments at higher frequency, with TRBV5-6, TRBV5-1 and TRBV20-1 among these.

The germline CDR1 and CDR2 sequences are MNHNY and SVGAGI (reference sequence). Trimming shortened V by 2 bases and J by 0 bases, and 17 bases separated the two germline ends. The CDR3 covers 17 residues. This clonotype was seen a single time. The antigen remains undetermined. Unique-molecular-identifier-tagged TCR beta cDNA libraries were used. Roughly 500,000 cDNA molecules were obtained from approximately 1 to 10 million T cells. TCRdb reprocessed the PCR reads with MiXCR, giving one entry per CDR3 protein. The sample lists more than 450,000 distinct CDR3 sequences; about 40% were seen once. The chain employs TRBV6-6 and TRBJ2-7; tentative D call: TRBD1 (6 bases). The clonotype was recovered from a girl aged 5-17 years with multiple sclerosis. Sequenced input: blood. Written as DNA, the CDR3 is TGTGCCAGCAGTTACCCCAAGGACAGCCCCATCTCCTACGAGCAGTACTTC. This gives the protein CASSYPKDSPISYEQYF.